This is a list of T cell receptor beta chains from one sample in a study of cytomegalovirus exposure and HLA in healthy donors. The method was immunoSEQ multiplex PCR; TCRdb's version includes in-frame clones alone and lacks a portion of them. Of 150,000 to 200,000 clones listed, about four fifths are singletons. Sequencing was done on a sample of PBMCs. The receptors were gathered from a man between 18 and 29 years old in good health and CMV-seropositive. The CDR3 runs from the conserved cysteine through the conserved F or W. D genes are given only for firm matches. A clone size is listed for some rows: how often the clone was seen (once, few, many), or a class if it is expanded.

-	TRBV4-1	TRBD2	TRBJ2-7	CASSRLAGNSYEQYF	TGCGCCAGCAGCCGACTAGCGGGAAATTCCTACGAGCAGTACTTC
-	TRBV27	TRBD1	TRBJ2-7	CASIRDSLSYEQYF	TGTGCCAGCATACGGGACAGTCTCTCCTACGAGCAGTACTTC
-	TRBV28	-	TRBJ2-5	CASSRTRIEETQYF	TGTGCCAGCAGTCGGACACGGATTGAAGAGACCCAGTACTTC
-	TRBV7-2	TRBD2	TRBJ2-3	CASSWGLAADTQYF	TGTGCCAGCAGCTGGGGACTAGCGGCAGATACGCAGTATTTT
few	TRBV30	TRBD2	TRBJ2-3	CAWERTGGATDTQYF	TGTGCCTGGGAACGGACCGGGGGGGCCACAGATACGCAGTATTTT
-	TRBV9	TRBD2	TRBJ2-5	CASSNSGTLQETQYF	TGTGCCAGCAGTAATAGCGGGACCCTGCAAGAGACCCAGTACTTC
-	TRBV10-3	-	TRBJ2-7	CAISPVSGEQYF	TGTGCCATCAGTCCCGTCTCGGGGGAGCAGTACTTC
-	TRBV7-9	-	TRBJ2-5	CASTSGIETQYF	TGTGCCAGCACCTCAGGGATAGAGACCCAGTACTTC
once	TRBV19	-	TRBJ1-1	CASTVGVMNTEAFF	TGTGCCAGTACAGTGGGAGTCATGAACACTGAAGCTTTCTTT
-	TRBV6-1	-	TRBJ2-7	CASTFGLGYEQYF	TGTGCCAGCACCTTCGGACTTGGCTACGAGCAGTACTTC
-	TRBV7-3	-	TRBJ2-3	CASSPGLLTDTQYF	TGTGCCAGCAGCCCGGGACTCCTCACAGATACGCAGTATTTT
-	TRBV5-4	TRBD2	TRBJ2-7	CASSFAGGPGYEQYF	TGTGCCAGCAGCTTTGCGGGAGGGCCAGGTTACGAGCAGTACTTC
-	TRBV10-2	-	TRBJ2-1	CASSALNEQFF	TGCGCCAGCAGTGCTCTGAATGAGCAGTTCTTC
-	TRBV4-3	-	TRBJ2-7	CASSSDSSSYEQYF	TGCGCCAGCAGCTCCGACAGCAGCTCCTACGAGCAGTACTTC
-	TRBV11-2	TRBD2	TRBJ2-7	CASSPTSGRTYEQYF	TGTGCCAGCAGCCCGACTAGCGGGAGAACCTACGAGCAGTACTTC
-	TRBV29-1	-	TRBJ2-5	CSVGPGTGQETQYF	TGCAGCGTTGGACCCGGGACTGGGCAAGAGACCCAGTACTTC
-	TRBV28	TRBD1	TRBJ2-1	CASSPGTGGRFYNEQFF	TGTGCCAGCAGTCCCGGGACAGGGGGCAGGTTTTACAATGAGCAGTTCTTC
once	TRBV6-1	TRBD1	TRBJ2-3	CASSEAQQGSDTQYF	TGTGCCAGCAGTGAAGCGCAACAGGGGTCAGATACGCAGTATTTT
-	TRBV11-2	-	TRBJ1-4	CASSSLGRGNEKLFF	TGTGCCAGCAGCTCCTTGGGCCGGGGAAATGAAAAACTGTTTTTT
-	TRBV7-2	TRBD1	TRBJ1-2	CASSLAQGASIGGYTF	TGTGCCAGCAGCTTAGCGCAGGGGGCCTCCATTGGGGGCTACACCTTC
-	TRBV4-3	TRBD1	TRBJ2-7	CASSQDGQGDYEQYF	TGCGCCAGCAGCCAAGACGGACAGGGAGATTACGAGCAGTACTTC
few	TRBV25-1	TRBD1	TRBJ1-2	CASRDRTNYGYTF	TGTGCCAGCAGGGACAGGACGAACTATGGCTACACCTTC